A single sample gave rise to the 14 T cell receptor beta chains below, sequenced in a study of Tregs in tolerant kidney transplant recipients. Profiled with immunoSEQ multiplex PCR; TCRdb holds only in-frame clones, not every one. The table gives 45,000 to 55,000 clones; the top ten clones make up roughly 0.93% of it. The specimen was CD4+ T cells from blood, collected before the transplant. The receptors were gathered from a human donor who received a combined kidney and bone marrow transplant.

The covered CDR3 bases are TGCGCCAGCAGCTTTTCGACAGGGGCCACCGGGGAG. Amino acids: CASSFSTGATGE. In full, the CDR3 is CASSFSTGATGELFF. The chain links TRBV5-1 to TRBJ2-2, with 8 bases that match TRBD1. The CDR3 end lies 3 residues beyond the end of the read and is filled in from the germline J gene. CDR1 is SGHRS, CDR2 YFSETQ, per germline. CDR3 length: 15 amino acids. The V segment lost 2 bases and the J segment 4 bases; nucleotides outside the gene matches: 4. Full variable domain (remainder filled in from reference TRBV5-1 and TRBJ2-2): KAGVTQTPRYLIKTRGQQVTLSCSPISGHRSVSWYQQTPGQGLQFLFEYFSETQRNKGNFPGRFSGRQFSNSRSEMNVSTLELGDSALYLCASSFSTGATGELFFGEGSRLTVL.

Turning to this clone: The CDR3 extends 3 residues past the end of the read, so its final part is completed from the germline J gene. The chain uses TRBV19 and TRBJ1-5, with D tentatively TRBD1 (5 bases). V was shortened by 3 bases and J by 4 bases, with 13 bases between the two germline ends. Germline CDR1 LNHDA, CDR2 SQIVND (reference sequence). The CDR3 is 15 amino acids. The DNA read from the CDR3 is TGTGCCAGTAGTATCCCCAGGGTTGGGAATCAGCCC. Protein: CASSIPRVGNQP. In full, the CDR3 is CASSIPRVGNQPQHF. The whole variable domain, filled in from reference TRBV19 and TRBJ1-5, reads DGGITQSPKYLFRKEGQNVTLSCEQNLNHDAMYWYRQDPGQGLRLIYYSQIVNDFQKGDIAEGYSVSREKKESFPLTVTSAQKNPTAFYLCASSIPRVGNQPQHFGDGTRLSIL.

On this clone: The read comes to an end 3 residues before the CDR3 does, leaving the germline J gene to fill in the end. This chain joins TRBV20-1 and TRBJ2-3; 15 bases map to TRBD2. V lost 1 base and J lost 6; bases outside the gene matches: 17. The V gene's germline CDR1 is DFQATT and CDR2 SNEGSKA (reference sequence). The CDR3 length is 20 residues. CDR3 residues: CSARGEPLAGLAGGSDTQYF. Partial CDR3 DNA: TGCAGTGCTAGAGGAGAACCCCTGGCTGGACTAGCGGGAGGGTCGGATACG.

CDR3 in amino acids: CASSPRGETQYF. The DNA read from the CDR3 is TGTGCCAGCTCACCACGAGGAGAGACC. The chain recombines TRBV18 with TRBJ2-5; D remains unclear. The read terminates 3 residues ahead of where the CDR3 ends, so the germline J gene completes it. The CDR3 consists of 12 residues. V lost 1 base and J lost 4, with 4 bases in between. Germline CDR1 KGHSH, CDR2 LQKENI.

The CDR3 protein is CASSSGLGARETQYF. The part of the CDR3 DNA that was read is TGCGCCAGCAGCTCGGGATTGGGGGCGAGGGAGACC. The rearrangement joins TRBV5-1 to TRBJ2-5, with D maybe TRBD1 (6 bases). The CDR3 extends 3 residues past the end of the read, so its final part is completed from the germline J gene. Trimming removed 3 bases from V and 5 bases from J, with 17 bases in between. CDR3 size: 15 residues. The germline CDR1 and CDR2 sequences are SGHRS and YFSETQ.

A word on this clone: The read gets to within 3 residues of the CDR3 end, and the germline J gene fills in the rest. V is TRBV5-4 and J is TRBJ2-4, with 9 bases matching TRBD2. The germline V gene has CDR1 SGHNT and CDR2 YYREEE (reference sequence). The CDR3 consists of 15 residues. Trimming at V came to 4 bases and at J to 3 bases, leaving 5 bases not matched to a gene. The CDR3 protein is CASSRAGGVKNIQYF. CDR3 DNA, as far as it was read: TGTGCCAGCAGCCGAGCGGGAGGAGTCAAAAACATT.

Details on this clone: Germline and junction disagree at one end, which may indicate a read error. The read falls 3 residues short of the CDR3 end, and the missing part is taken from the germline J gene. V is TRBV7-7 and J is TRBJ2-7; TRBD2 agrees at 7 bases. The length of the CDR3 is 13 residues. Germline lookup yields CDR1 SSHAT and CDR2 FNYEAQ (reference sequence). Incomplete CDR3 DNA: TGTGCTAGCAGCTTAGCGGGCCTCTACGAG. Protein sequence: CASSLAGLYE. The complete CDR3 sequence is CASSLAGLYEQYF.

Turning to this clone: The CDR3 end lies 3 residues beyond the end of the read and is filled in from the germline J gene. The V gene is TRBV29-1, the J gene TRBJ2-1; 12 positions match TRBD2. Germline CDR1 and CDR2: SQVTM and ANQGSEA. The length of the CDR3 is 15 residues. J gave up 4 bases and V 3 bases, and 4 bases lay outside the gene matches. This CDR3 is CSVDATSGSYNEQFF. Incomplete CDR3 DNA: TGCAGCGTTGATGCGACTAGCGGGAGTTACAATGAG.

Points on this clone: The sequence runs out 3 residues before the end of the CDR3; the remainder is reconstructed from the germline J gene. The J gene is TRBJ2-3, the V gene TRBV7-2, with 11 bases that match TRBD2. V lost 1 base, J lost 4 bases, and 1 base stayed unmatched. Germline V gene data show CDR1 as SGHTA and CDR2 as FQGNSA. CDR3 size: 15 residues. The DNA read from the CDR3 is TGTGCCAGCAGCTTAGTAGCGGGGGGGGCAGATACG. Translating gives CASSLVAGGADT. The whole CDR3 protein is CASSLVAGGADTQYF.

This CDR3 reads CASRAVNNGSEQFF. The DNA read from the CDR3 is TGTGCCAGCAGGGCGGTGAATAATGGTAGTGAG. The genes are TRBV6-4 and TRBJ2-1; D remains unclear. The read terminates 3 residues ahead of where the CDR3 ends, so the germline J gene completes it. Trimming pared 6 bases from V and 9 bases from J, leaving 18 bases between. The CDR3 consists of 14 residues. The V gene's germline CDR1 is MRHNA and CDR2 SNTAGT.

Details on this clone: Sequencing ends 3 residues short of the CDR3 end; the germline J gene provides the rest. The chain is built from TRBV20-1 and TRBJ1-1; D might be TRBD1 (5 bases). Between the trimmed V and J ends, which lost 0 bases and 0 bases, there was a span of 11 bases. This CDR3 is 15 amino acids long. Per the germline V gene, CDR1 is DFQATT and CDR2 is SNEGSKA (reference sequence). The sequenced part of the CDR3 DNA is TGCAGTGCTAGAGATCTGGGACTCCTGAACACTGAA. Protein product: CSARDLGLLNTE. The entire CDR3 reads CSARDLGLLNTEAFF.

Comment on this clone: The CDR3 end is not reached by the read, which stops 3 residues before it; the germline J gene fills it in. The chain has TRBV7-2 and TRBJ2-5, with TRBD2 matching over 9 bases. The CDR3 runs 14 residues. Germline lookup yields CDR1 SGHTA and CDR2 FQGNSA. The junction had 2 bases not matched to a gene; V was cut back by 4 bases and J by 2 bases. CDR3 DNA (partial): TGTGCCAGCAGCTGGACTAGCGTACAAGAGACC. Protein product: CASSWTSVQET. The entire CDR3 protein reads CASSWTSVQETQYF.

As for this clone: The missing CDR3 end, 3 residues past where the read stops, is filled in from the germline J gene. The chain uses TRBV5-4 and TRBJ1-1; 8 bases fit TRBD1. The CDR3 runs to 16 residues. CDR1 is SGHNT and CDR2 is YYREEE in the germline V gene (reference sequence). J gave up 1 base and V 2 bases, and 7 bases lay outside the gene matches. The CDR3 bases that were read are TGTGCCAGCAGCTTTGGATCAGGGGGCAAGAACACTGAA. Translating it yields CASSFGSGGKNTE. The CDR3 in its entirety is CASSFGSGGKNTEAFF.

Remarks on this clone: The CDR3 goes on 3 residues after the read ends, and that part is filled in from the germline J gene. This chain joins TRBV20-1 and TRBJ1-1, with 7 bases identical to TRBD1. The CDR3 length is 11 residues. Germline CDR1 reads DFQATT; CDR2 reads SNEGSKA (reference sequence). The trim removed 3 bases at V and 7 bases at J, leaving 2 bases unmatched. The covered CDR3 bases are TGCAGTGCTAGGGGACAGATTGAA. It encodes CSARGQIE. The CDR3 in full is CSARGQIEAFF.